A single sample is the source of the 25 T cell receptor beta chains below, sequenced in a study of metastatic and nonmetastatic thyroid tumors. Through MiXCR, TCRdb re-clonotyped the PCR reads. The data show around 35,000 clones, about a sixth seen once. Thyroid surgery took place with no prior treatment in any patient. Sequenced input: blood. The receptors come from a female donor with papillary thyroid cancer or a benign thyroid nodule (not recorded which). Some clones in this sample may be carry-over from other donors' samples.

In this sample, this clone turned up many times. The gene calls are TRBV12-3 or TRBV12-4 and TRBJ1-2; possibly TRBD1 for D (5 bases). CDR3 size: 11 residues. With 5 bases removed from V and 8 bases from J, the gap between germline ends came to 9 bases. The CDR3 is CASSLGGGYTF. CDR3 DNA: TGTGCCAGCAGTCTGGGGGGGGGCTACACCTTC.

This clone was recorded a few times. This chain connects TRBV29-1 to TRBJ2-5; the match to TRBD2 covers 8 bases. This CDR3 is built from 16 residues. The V gene's germline CDR1 is SQVTM and CDR2 ANQGSEA. J gave up 5 bases and V 2 bases, and 13 bases lay outside the gene matches. Written as DNA, the CDR3 is TGCAGCGTTGAACGCTTTTGGCGGGAGGTTCGGGAGACCCAGTACTTC. This encodes CSVERFWREVRETQYF. Filled out from reference TRBV29-1 and TRBJ2-5, the complete variable domain reads SAVISQKPSRDICQRGTSLTIQCQVDSQVTMMFWYRQQPGQSLTLIATANQGSEATYESGFVIDKFPISRPNLTFSTLTVSNMSPEDSSIYLCSVERFWREVRETQYFGPGTRLLVL.

At least ten counts were recorded for this clone. The same CDR3 can be traced to other DNA sequences in this sample. The chain employs TRBV6-2 or TRBV6-3 and TRBJ1-1, with D unresolved. In germline, CDR1 is MNHEY, CDR2 SVGEGT. The CDR3 totals 13 residues. Deletions cut 9 bases from V and 4 bases from J, with 15 bases between. CDR3 protein: CASCKEGGTEAFF. In DNA form, the CDR3 reads TGTGCCAGTTGCAAAGAGGGTGGCACTGAAGCTTTCTTT.

Comments on this clone: The germline gene is not matched at one end of the junction; a read error may be the cause. This chain joins TRBV2 and TRBJ1-6; possibly TRBD1 for D (6 bases). The germline gives CDR1 SNHLY, CDR2 FYNNEI. There are 15 residues in the CDR3. The CDR3 region is CASSERGADYSPLNF. DNA for the CDR3: TGTGCAAGCAGTGAAAGGGGGGCCGATTATTCACCCCTCAACTTT.

This clone was found many times. This rearrangement joins TRBV7-2 to TRBJ2-7; 11 nucleotides align to TRBD2. The CDR3 has 17 residues. Trimming took 3 bases from V and 3 from J; bases not matched to a gene: 10. Germline CDR1 and CDR2: SGHTA and FQGNSA. The CDR3 spells CASSLASGGPWYYEQYF. In DNA form, the CDR3 reads TGTGCCAGCAGCTTGGCTAGCGGGGGGCCGTGGTACTACGAGCAGTACTTC.

In its sample, this clone was seen many times. The chain is built from TRBV28 and TRBJ2-2; tentatively, D is TRBD1 (5 bases). CDR3 length: 14 residues. V lost 8 bases and J 5 bases, leaving 15 bases between the germline ends. Germline V gives CDR1 MDHEN, CDR2 SYDVKM. The CDR3, as DNA: TGTGCCAGCTTGAGACAGAGTAGGACCGGGGAGCTGTTTTTT. The encoded protein is CASLRQSRTGELFF.

This clone has at least ten counts. The CDR3 sequence is CASSQDPGAGGYGIQYF. In nucleotides, the CDR3 is TGCGCCAGCAGCCAAGATCCCGGGGCAGGGGGCTATGGCATTCAGTACTTC. V is TRBV4-3 and J is TRBJ2-4, with TRBD1 matching over 8 bases. The junction had 13 bases not matched to a gene; V was cut back by 0 bases and J by 9 bases. The CDR3 runs to 17 residues. Germline assignment: CDR1 LGHNA and CDR2 YSLEER.

This clone was detected ten times or more. The V gene is TRBV7-9, the J gene TRBJ2-5; 9 positions agree with TRBD1. Germline assignment: CDR1 SEHNR and CDR2 FQNEAQ (reference sequence). The junction had 8 bases not matched to a gene; V was cut back by 5 bases and J by 4 bases. This CDR3 region has 15 residues. CDR3 sequence: CASSTGGGLGETQYF. DNA of the CDR3: TGTGCCAGCAGCACAGGGGGCGGCTTGGGAGAGACCCAGTACTTC. The variable domain in full, completed from reference TRBV7-9 and TRBJ2-5, reads DTGVSQNPRHKITKRGQNVTFRCDPISEHNRLYWYRQTLGQGPEFLTYFQNEAQLEKSRLLSDRFSAERPKGSFSTLEIQRTEQGDSAMYLCASSTGGGLGETQYFGPGTRLLVL.

This clone rates as medium-sized (0.01 to 0.1%). The chain has TRBV6-2 or TRBV6-3 and TRBJ2-7; perhaps TRBD1 as D (6 bases). The ends were cut back, 8 bases at V and 2 bases at J, with 10 bases in the middle. The CDR3 consists of 12 residues. CDR1 and CDR2 (germline): MNHEY, SVGEGT. The CDR3 DNA follows: TGTGCCAGCGGGACACAACCCTACGAGCAGTACTTC. Its translation is CASGTQPYEQYF.

This sequence joins TRBV7-1 and TRBJ2-7; 9 bases match TRBD1. TRBV7-1 is reported as an ORF; its role is uncertain. The CDR3 extends over 20 amino acids. V lost 5 bases, J lost 0 bases, and 20 bases stayed unmatched. The CDR3, as DNA: TGTGCCAGCAGCAGGGGCCCGGGACAGGGTGGCACCAAGAGCTCCTACGAGCAGTACTTC. Translated: CASSRGPGQGGTKSSYEQYF.

This clone has at least ten counts. This chain uses TRBV19 with TRBJ2-1; 13 bases fit TRBD2. CDR1 and CDR2 from the germline V gene are LNHDA and SQIVND (reference sequence). The CDR3 contains 18 residues. With V trimmed by 3 bases and J by 0 bases, 5 bases remained unmatched. The CDR3 sequence: CASSIGTSGASSYNEQFF. The CDR3, as DNA: TGTGCCAGTAGTATTGGGACTAGCGGGGCCAGCTCCTACAATGAGCAGTTCTTC. The entire variable domain, with the rest obtained from reference TRBV19 and TRBJ2-1, is as follows: DGGITQSPKYLFRKEGQNVTLSCEQNLNHDAMYWYRQDPGQGLRLIYYSQIVNDFQKGDIAEGYSVSREKKESFPLTVTSAQKNPTAFYLCASSIGTSGASSYNEQFFGPGTRLTVL.

In this sample, this clone turned up many times. The genes are TRBV10-1 and TRBJ2-5; D may match TRBD1 or TRBD2 (5 bases each). The CDR3 contains 12 residues. Germline assignment: CDR1 WNHNN and CDR2 SYGVQD (reference sequence). V lost 6 bases and J 4 bases, leaving 9 bases between the germline ends. The chain's CDR3 is CASSPGRETQYF. Here the CDR3 DNA reads TGCGCCAGCAGCCCAGGGAGAGAGACCCAGTACTTC.

This clone was detected only a few times. J is TRBJ2-7 and V is TRBV28, with a possible D match to TRBD2 (5 bases). There are 15 residues in the CDR3. Germline V gene lookup returns CDR1 MDHEN and CDR2 SYDVKM. The germline V and J ends were trimmed by 7 bases and 3 bases, with 19 bases remaining between them. The DNA of the CDR3 is TGTGCCAGCAACTCCACTAGTGGCCAACACTACGAGCAGTACTTC. It yields the protein CASNSTSGQHYEQYF.

The chain couples TRBV20-1 to TRBJ2-1; TRBD1 matches at 10 bases. This CDR3 comprises 16 residues. The V gene's germline CDR1 is DFQATT and CDR2 SNEGSKA (reference sequence). Trimming at V came to 5 bases and at J to 8 bases, leaving 15 bases not matched to a gene. The CDR3 loop is CSASALMTGGQDEQFF. The CDR3 coding sequence is TGCAGTGCTTCCGCCTTGATGACAGGGGGCCAGGATGAGCAGTTCTTC.

This clone was detected ten times or more. This chain links TRBV6-1 with TRBJ2-5; TRBD2 aligns across 11 bases. The CDR3 contains 15 residues. J was trimmed by 4 bases and V by 7 bases; bases with no gene match: 8. Germline values: CDR1 MNHNS, CDR2 SASEGT. The CDR3 nucleotides are TGTGCCAGCACCCCACTAGCGGGGGAGGTAGAGACCCAGTACTTC. Its protein is CASTPLAGEVETQYF.

This clone was observed at least ten times. The chain joins TRBV7-9 to TRBJ1-3; 7 bases fit TRBD1. The CDR3 extends over 14 amino acids. The germline gives CDR1 SEHNR, CDR2 FQNEAQ (reference sequence). Losses at the gene ends were 6 bases for V and 4 bases for J; bases not matched to a gene: 6. The CDR3 sequence: CASRRQGTGNTIYF. The CDR3 region has the DNA TGTGCCAGCAGACGACAGGGAACGGGAAACACCATATATTTT.

This rearrangement joins TRBV19 to TRBJ2-7; 8 bases fit TRBD2. With V trimmed by 9 bases and J by 4 bases, 11 bases remained unmatched. There are 14 residues in the CDR3. Germline CDR1 and CDR2: LNHDA and SQIVND (reference sequence). CDR3 protein: CASSYSGGRYEQYF. CDR3 bases: TGTGCCAGCAGCTACTCGGGAGGGAGGTACGAGCAGTACTTC.

This clone was counted ten times or more. The J gene is TRBJ1-2, the V gene TRBV20-1; D possibly corresponds to TRBD1 (5 bases). This CDR3 has 13 amino acids. Germline V lookup: CDR1 DFQATT, CDR2 SNEGSKA (reference sequence). V lost 2 bases and J 6 bases, leaving 13 bases between the germline ends. The CDR3 region is CSARPDNRDGYTF. CDR3 sequence (DNA): TGCAGTGCTAGACCGGACAATCGGGATGGCTACACCTTC.

This clone was counted many times. The V gene is TRBV11-2, the J gene TRBJ2-5; D is tentatively TRBD1 or TRBD2 (5 bases each). CDR1 is SGHAT, CDR2 FQNNGV, per germline. V gave up 0 bases and J gave up 9 bases, with 14 bases separating them. This CDR3 spans 14 amino acids. The CDR3 nucleotides are TGTGCCAGCAGCTTAGATGGGGGACGTGAGCCCCAGTACTTC. The encoded protein is CASSLDGGREPQYF.

The chain couples TRBV5-6 to TRBJ2-5; 8 bases match TRBD2. This CDR3 is built from 15 residues. V dropped 0 bases and J dropped 4; count of bases not matched to a gene: 5. CDR1 SGHDT and CDR2 YYEEEE come from the germline V gene. DNA of the CDR3: TGTGCCAGCAGCTTGGGCGGGGGGCCGAGAGAGACCCAGTACTTC. As protein: CASSLGGGPRETQYF.

This clone was observed many times. This chain joins TRBV28 and TRBJ2-1, with D possibly matching TRBD2 (5 bases). V gave up 3 bases and J gave up 4 bases, with 10 bases separating them. The CDR3 covers 14 residues. In germline, CDR1 is MDHEN, CDR2 SYDVKM. The CDR3 DNA reads TGTGCCAGCAGTTTCATCGGGGTTTACAATGAGCAGTTCTTC. Protein: CASSFIGVYNEQFF.

This clone was detected only a few times. A much larger clone differs from this one at a single base, so this may be a read error. This rearrangement joins TRBV9 to TRBJ2-3; weak D call: TRBD1 (5 bases). Between the trimmed V and J ends, which lost 1 base and 1 base, there was a span of 10 bases. This CDR3 has 15 residues. Germline V gene data show CDR1 as SGDLS and CDR2 as YYNGEE. The CDR3 DNA is TGTGCCAGCAGCGTATGTGGCAGGGGCACAGATACGCAGTATTTT. Translating it yields CASSVCGRGTDTQYF.

This clone has ten or more counts. The V and J genes are TRBV19 and TRBJ2-5; 8 bases align to TRBD1. V shed 3 bases, J shed 3 bases, and the junction held 6 bases outside the gene matches. CDR1 and CDR2 from the germline V gene are LNHDA and SQIVND (reference sequence). The CDR3 spans 15 residues. CDR3 in amino acids: CASSIFTTGEETQYF. CDR3 DNA: TGTGCCAGTAGTATTTTTACGACAGGGGAAGAGACCCAGTACTTC.

This clone was detected many times. A read error may explain this, as a much larger clone is one base away. This sequence joins TRBV6-1 and TRBJ2-1; D is ambiguous. There are 15 residues in the CDR3. Trimming removed 7 bases from V and 2 bases from J, with 15 bases in between. Germline V CDR1 and CDR2: MNHNS, SASEGT. The CDR3 region is CASTLGRSPYNEQFF. CDR3 DNA sequence: TGTGCCAGCACCTTGGGCCGGAGCCCCTACAATGAGCAGTTCTTC.

The CDR3 loop reads CSARDGGWAYEQYF. As DNA, the CDR3 is TGCAGTGCTAGAGATGGGGGGTGGGCCTACGAGCAGTACTTC. The rearrangement links TRBV20-1 to TRBJ2-7, with a weak D call TRBD2 (6 bases). The germline CDR1 and CDR2 sequences are DFQATT and SNEGSKA (reference sequence). Trimming removed 0 bases at V and 2 bases at J, with 11 bases between. This CDR3 has 14 residues.